The 12 T cell receptor beta chains below were found in one sample sequenced in a study of cytomegalovirus exposure and HLA in healthy donors. 60 Vbeta and 13 Jbeta primers were used in PCR. TCRdb's table, derived via immunoSEQ multiplex PCR, lists solely in-frame clones and lacks some. Here the sample spans about 160,000 clones, around 74% being singletons. Sequenced input: PBMCs. The source of these receptors is a female donor in good health and CMV-seronegative.

V is TRBV5-5 and J is TRBJ1-3, with 9 bases aligning to TRBD1. V gave up 4 bases and J gave up 2 bases; unmatched junction bases: 4. This CDR3 is built from 15 residues. Germline V gene data show CDR1 as SGHKS and CDR2 as YYEKEE (reference sequence). Written as DNA, the CDR3 is TGTGCCAGCAGCCGTGACAGGGGGACTGGAAACACCATATATTTT. It specifies CASSRDRGTGNTIYF.

This clone was detected a few times. The CDR3 sequence: CASSYSTGRGTGELFF. The CDR3 nucleotides are TGTGCCAGCAGTTACTCGACTGGCAGGGGAACCGGGGAGCTGTTTTTT. The chain employs TRBV6-6 and TRBJ2-2, with a weak D call TRBD1 (6 bases). Trimming cost V 0 bases and J 5 bases, with 13 bases left between them. Germline CDR1 and CDR2: MNHNY and SVGAGI (reference sequence). The CDR3 is 16 amino acids.

J is TRBJ1-1 and V is TRBV6-5; no clear D gene. V was pared by 4 bases and J by 5 bases, with 5 bases between. CDR1 and CDR2 (germline): MNHEY, SVGAGI. This CDR3 has 11 residues. CDR3 DNA: TGTGCCAGCAGTTCAGTTACTGAAGCTTTCTTT. Translation: CASSSVTEAFF.

The chain recombines TRBV7-2 with TRBJ2-5; D is undetermined. Trimming shortened V by 1 base and J by 7 bases, and 19 bases separated the two germline ends. CDR3 length: 16 amino acids. Per the germline V gene, CDR1 is SGHTA and CDR2 is FQGNSA. CDR3 sequence: CASSLGARRNLMTQYF. The CDR3 nucleotides read TGTGCCAGCAGCTTAGGTGCACGGCGGAACCTCATGACCCAGTACTTC.

This chain uses TRBV5-4 with TRBJ2-1; tentative D call: TRBD2 (6 bases). The CDR3 sequence is 16 residues long. Trimming shortened V by 1 base and J by 4 bases, and 15 bases separated the two germline ends. The germline V gene has CDR1 SGHNT and CDR2 YYREEE (reference sequence). Written as DNA, the CDR3 is TGTGCCAGCAGCTTGCGGCGGGGACCGGGATACAATGAGCAGTTCTTC. Protein: CASSLRRGPGYNEQFF. Full variable domain (rest looked up from reference TRBV5-4 and TRBJ2-1): ETGVTQSPTHLIKTRGQQVTLRCSSQSGHNTVSWYQQALGQGPQFIFQYYREEENGRGNFPPRFSGLQFPNYSSELNVNALELDDSALYLCASSLRRGPGYNEQFFGPGTRLTVL.

J is TRBJ1-5 and V is TRBV10-3; no reliable D call. The CDR3 length is 14 residues. Germline values: CDR1 ENHRY, CDR2 SYGVKD. The V gene lost 0 bases and the J gene lost 7 bases, with 10 bases spanning the gap. The CDR3 sequence: CAISESGERQPQHF. In DNA form, the CDR3 reads TGTGCCATCAGTGAGTCCGGGGAGAGGCAGCCCCAGCATTTT.

The V gene is TRBV27, the J gene TRBJ2-1; TRBD2 matches 7 bases. Germline assignment: CDR1 MNHEY and CDR2 SMNVEV (reference sequence). CDR3 length equals 16 residues. V lost 2 bases, J lost 2 bases, and 6 bases stayed unmatched. CDR3 loop: CASSLVGGGPYNEQFF. For the CDR3, the DNA is TGTGCCAGCAGTTTAGTCGGCGGGGGACCCTACAATGAGCAGTTCTTC.

This chain links TRBV5-1 with TRBJ1-4; 8 nucleotides agree with TRBD1. The germline V gene has CDR1 SGHRS and CDR2 YFSETQ. Trimming at V came to 3 bases and at J to 7 bases, leaving 11 bases not matched to a gene. The CDR3 loop spans 16 amino acids. The CDR3 spells CASSWDGQGIGEKLFF. Written as DNA, the CDR3 is TGCGCCAGCAGCTGGGATGGACAGGGCATAGGTGAAAAACTGTTTTTT.

V is TRBV5-1 and J is TRBJ1-1; 11 positions match TRBD1. Germline CDR1 reads SGHRS; CDR2 reads YFSETQ. V lost 3 bases to trimming and J lost 11 bases; unmatched junction nucleotides: 9. The CDR3 runs to 14 residues. The CDR3 protein is CASSWGTGGFLAFF. CDR3 nucleotide sequence: TGCGCCAGCAGCTGGGGGACAGGGGGATTTCTGGCTTTCTTT.

The genes are TRBV5-1 and TRBJ2-7; maybe TRBD2 (6 bases). The CDR3 length is 14 residues. V lost 5 bases to trimming and J lost 4 bases, with 16 bases between them. Germline CDR1 SGHRS, CDR2 YFSETQ. The CDR3 protein is CASSVSGRGYEQYF. The CDR3 coding sequence is TGCGCCAGCAGTGTCAGCGGACGGGGGTACGAGCAGTACTTC.

The gene calls are TRBV5-1 and TRBJ2-1; 11 nucleotides line up with TRBD1. The ends lost 5 bases at V and 7 bases at J; junction bases unmatched: 8. From germline, CDR1 is SGHRS and CDR2 YFSETQ. The CDR3 runs 15 residues. The CDR3 region is CASRPGTGGLNEQFF. The DNA for the CDR3 is TGCGCCAGCAGGCCCGGGACAGGGGGTTTAAATGAGCAGTTCTTC.

The chain uses TRBV6-5 and TRBJ2-1, with 12 bases aligning to TRBD2. The CDR3 is 14 residues long. Germline CDR1 and CDR2: MNHEY and SVGAGI. The trim removed 7 bases at V and 7 bases at J, leaving 5 bases unmatched. DNA of the CDR3: TGTGCCAGCAAGACTAGCGGGGGAGGTAATGAGCAGTTCTTC. Protein product: CASKTSGGGNEQFF.